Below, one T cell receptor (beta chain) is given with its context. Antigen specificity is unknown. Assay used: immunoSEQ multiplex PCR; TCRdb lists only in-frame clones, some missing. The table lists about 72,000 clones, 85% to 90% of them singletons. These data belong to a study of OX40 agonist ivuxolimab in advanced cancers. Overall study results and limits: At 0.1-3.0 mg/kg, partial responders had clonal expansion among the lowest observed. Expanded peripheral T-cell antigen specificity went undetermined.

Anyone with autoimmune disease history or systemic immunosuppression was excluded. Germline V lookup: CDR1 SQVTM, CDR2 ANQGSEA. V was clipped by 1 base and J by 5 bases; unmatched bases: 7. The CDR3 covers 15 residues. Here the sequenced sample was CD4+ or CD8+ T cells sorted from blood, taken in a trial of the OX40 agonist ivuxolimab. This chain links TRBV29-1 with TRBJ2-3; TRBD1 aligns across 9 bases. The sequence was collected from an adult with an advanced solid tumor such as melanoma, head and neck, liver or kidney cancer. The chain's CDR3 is CSVEGGQGIKDTQYF. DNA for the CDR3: TGCAGCGTTGAAGGAGGACAGGGGATTAAAGATACGCAGTATTTT.